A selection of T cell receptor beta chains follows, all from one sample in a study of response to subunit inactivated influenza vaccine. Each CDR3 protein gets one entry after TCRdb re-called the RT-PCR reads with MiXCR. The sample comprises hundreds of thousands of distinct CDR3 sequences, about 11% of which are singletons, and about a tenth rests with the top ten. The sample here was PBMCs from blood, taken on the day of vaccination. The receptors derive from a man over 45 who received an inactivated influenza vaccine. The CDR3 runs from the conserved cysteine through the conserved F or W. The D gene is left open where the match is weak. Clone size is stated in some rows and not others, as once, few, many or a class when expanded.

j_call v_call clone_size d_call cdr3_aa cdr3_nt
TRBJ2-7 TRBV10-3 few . CAISEPRLTLVYEQYF TGTGCCATCAGTGAGCCGAGGCTGACACTGGTCTACGAGCAGTACTTC
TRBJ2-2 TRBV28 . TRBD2 CASSLGTSGSLSGELFF TGTGCCAGCAGTTTGGGGACTAGCGGGAGTCTCTCCGGGGAGCTGTTTTTT
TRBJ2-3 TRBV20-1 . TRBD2 CSGLTSGRTTDTQYF TGCAGTGGATTGACTAGCGGGAGGACTACAGATACGCAGTATTTT
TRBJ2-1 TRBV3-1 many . CASSFTRFYNEQFF TGTGCCAGCAGCTTTACTAGGTTCTACAATGAGCAGTTCTTC
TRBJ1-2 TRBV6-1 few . CASSAAGQNYGYTF TGTGCCAGCAGTGCAGCAGGGCAGAATTATGGCTACACCTTC
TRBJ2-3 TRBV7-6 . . CASTLTGGSTDTQYF TGTGCCAGCACTTTAACTGGGGGGAGCACAGATACGCAGTATTTT
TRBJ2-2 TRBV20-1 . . CSASPFLNTGELFF TGCAGTGCTAGTCCTTTTTTGAACACCGGGGAGCTGTTTTTT
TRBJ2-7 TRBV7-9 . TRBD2 CASSLVREGLYEQYF TGTGCCAGCAGCTTAGTCCGGGAGGGCCTGTACGAGCAGTACTTC
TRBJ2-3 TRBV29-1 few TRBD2 CSVTGAGGRTDTQYF TGCAGCGTGACGGGCGCGGGAGGGCGCACAGATACGCAGTATTTT
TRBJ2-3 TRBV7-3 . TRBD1 CASSLTPDRVDTQYF TGTGCCAGCAGCTTAACTCCTGACAGGGTAGATACGCAGTATTTT
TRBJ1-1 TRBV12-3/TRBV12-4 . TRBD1 CASSRDREAEAFF TGTGCCAGCAGCCGGGACAGGGAGGCTGAAGCTTTCTTT
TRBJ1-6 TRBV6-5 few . CASSYGSSYNSPLHF TGTGCCAGCAGTTATGGGAGCTCCTATAATTCACCCCTCCACTTT
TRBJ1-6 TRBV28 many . CASSLGGAGRIGDSPLHF TGTGCCAGCAGTTTAGGGGGGGCGGGAAGGATAGGGGACTCACCCCTCCACTTT
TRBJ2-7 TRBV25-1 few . CASSESRRYEQYF TGTGCCAGCAGTGAATCCCGGCGGTACGAGCAGTACTTC
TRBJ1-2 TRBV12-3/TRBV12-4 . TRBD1 CASSVNSDRADYGYTF TGTGCCAGCAGTGTAAACTCGGACAGGGCTGACTATGGCTACACCTTC
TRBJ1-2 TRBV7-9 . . CASSPEVYGYTF TGTGCCAGCAGCCCAGAAGTCTATGGCTACACCTTC
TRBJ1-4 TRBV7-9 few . CASSSAAGGEKLFF TGTGCCAGCAGCTCCGCCGCGGGAGGTGAAAAACTGTTTTTT
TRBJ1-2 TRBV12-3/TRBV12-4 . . CASSLGEGRNYGYTF TGTGCCAGCAGCCTAGGAGAGGGGCGAAACTATGGCTACACCTTC
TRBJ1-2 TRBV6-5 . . CASSYGPTNYGYTF TGTGCCAGCAGTTATGGGCCAACTAACTATGGCTACACCTTC
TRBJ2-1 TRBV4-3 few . CASSQRVGAGLVNEQFF TGCGCCAGCAGCCAAAGGGTCGGGGCGGGATTGGTCAATGAGCAGTTCTTC
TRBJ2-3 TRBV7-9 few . CASSPGTYNTDTQYF TGTGCCAGCAGCCCGGGGACATATAACACAGATACGCAGTATTTT
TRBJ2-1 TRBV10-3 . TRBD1 CATASTGVRGGEQFF TGTGCCACCGCGTCGACAGGGGTGCGGGGAGGAGAGCAGTTCTTC
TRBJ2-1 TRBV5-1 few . CASSMGDTNEQFF TGCGCCAGCAGCATGGGGGACACCAATGAGCAGTTCTTC
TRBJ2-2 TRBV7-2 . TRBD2 CASSSRGGHPNTGELFF TGTGCCAGCAGCTCCCGGGGGGGACATCCGAACACCGGGGAGCTGTTTTTT
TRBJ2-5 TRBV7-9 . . CASSGWTGQETQYF TGTGCCAGCAGCGGTTGGACGGGTCAGGAGACCCAGTACTTC
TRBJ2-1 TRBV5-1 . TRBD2 CASSLAGTSGGAYNEQFF TGCGCCAGCAGCTTGGCCGGGACTAGCGGGGGGGCTTACAATGAGCAGTTCTTC
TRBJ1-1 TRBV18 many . CASSPAVNTEAFF TGTGCCAGCTCACCGGCCGTGAACACTGAAGCTTTCTTT
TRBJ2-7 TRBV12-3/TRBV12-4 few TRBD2 CASNPSGSGSYEQYF TGTGCCAGCAACCCCTCGGGTAGCGGGAGCTACGAGCAGTACTTC
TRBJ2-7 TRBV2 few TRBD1 CASSAEDRGLQGQYF TGTGCCAGCAGTGCAGAGGACAGGGGCCTTCAAGGGCAGTACTTC
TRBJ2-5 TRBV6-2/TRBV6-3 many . CASSYVLGRDTEETQYF TGTGCCAGCAGTTACGTTCTCGGACGGGACACCGAGGAGACCCAGTACTTC
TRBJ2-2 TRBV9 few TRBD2 CASSETSGRAGTGELFF TGTGCCAGCAGCGAGACTAGCGGGAGAGCAGGAACCGGGGAGCTGTTTTTT
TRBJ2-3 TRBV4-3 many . CASSQEPQRDTQYF TGCGCCAGCAGCCAAGAACCCCAGAGGGATACGCAGTATTTT
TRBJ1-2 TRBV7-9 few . CASSPDRRGYTF TGTGCCAGCAGCCCCGACAGAAGGGGCTACACCTTC
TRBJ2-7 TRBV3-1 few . CASSPVRGSNEQYF TGTGCCAGCAGCCCGGTTCGGGGTAGCAACGAGCAGTACTTC
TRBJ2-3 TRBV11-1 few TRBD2 CASSHTTSGRASTDTQYF TGTGCCAGCAGCCACACGACTAGCGGGAGGGCAAGCACAGATACGCAGTATTTT
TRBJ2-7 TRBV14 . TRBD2 CASSQRWTSGIYEQYF TGTGCCAGCAGCCAAAGGTGGACTAGCGGCATCTACGAGCAGTACTTC
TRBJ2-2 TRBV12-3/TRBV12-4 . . CASSSAGSHTGELFF TGTGCCAGCAGTTCCGCAGGGTCCCACACCGGGGAGCTGTTTTTT
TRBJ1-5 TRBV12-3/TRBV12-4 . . CASSLLGNQPQHF TGTGCCAGCAGTTTACTCGGAAATCAGCCCCAGCATTTT
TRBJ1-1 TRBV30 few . CAWSLEPVNTEAFF TGTGCCTGGAGTCTCGAACCAGTTAACACTGAAGCTTTCTTT
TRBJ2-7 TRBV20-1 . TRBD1 CSARSGTVGIEQYF TGCAGTGCTAGATCGGGGACAGTCGGGATCGAGCAGTACTTC
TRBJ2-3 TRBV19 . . CASSTSGRRNTDTQYF TGTGCCAGTAGTACCTCGGGACGGCGAAACACAGATACGCAGTATTTT
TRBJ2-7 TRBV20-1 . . CSAQDPYEQYF TGCAGTGCGCAAGACCCCTACGAGCAGTACTTC
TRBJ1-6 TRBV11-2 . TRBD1 CASSLGQGAISPLHF TGTGCCAGCAGCTTGGGTCAGGGGGCGATTTCACCCCTCCACTTT
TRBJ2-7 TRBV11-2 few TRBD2 CASSTGLAYEQYF TGTGCCAGCAGCACGGGACTAGCCTACGAGCAGTACTTC
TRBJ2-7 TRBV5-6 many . CASGTGHTYEQYF TGTGCCAGCGGTACAGGACATACCTACGAGCAGTACTTC
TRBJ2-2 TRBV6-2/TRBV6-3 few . CASSSPRRRGEAGELFF TGTGCCAGCAGCTCCCCCCGCCGCAGGGGGGAGGCCGGGGAGCTGTTTTTT
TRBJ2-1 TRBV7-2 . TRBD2 CASSRFSGATYNEQFF TGTGCCAGCAGCCGATTTAGCGGGGCAACCTACAATGAGCAGTTCTTC
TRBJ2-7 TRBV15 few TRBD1 CATSRESLQGRGEQYF TGTGCCACCAGCAGAGAAAGTCTACAGGGGAGAGGTGAGCAGTACTTC
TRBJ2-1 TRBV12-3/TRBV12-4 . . CASNSGTRTFF TGTGCCAGTAATTCGGGGACCAGGACGTTCTTC
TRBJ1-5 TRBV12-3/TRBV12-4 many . CASSFFGTNLNQPQHF TGTGCCAGCAGTTTTTTCGGGACGAATCTCAATCAGCCCCAGCATTTT
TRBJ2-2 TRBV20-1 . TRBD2 CSARSGLAGRELFF TGCAGTGCTAGATCGGGACTAGCGGGAAGGGAGCTGTTTTTT
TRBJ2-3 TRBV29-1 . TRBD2 CSVQGGADTQYF TGCAGCGTCCAGGGAGGGGCAGATACGCAGTATTTT
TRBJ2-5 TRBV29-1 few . CSVEIRRETQYF TGCAGCGTTGAAATTAGGAGGGAGACCCAGTACTTC
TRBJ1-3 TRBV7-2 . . CASSLGAGTGNTIYF TGTGCCAGCAGCTTAGGCGCAGGGACTGGAAACACCATATATTTT
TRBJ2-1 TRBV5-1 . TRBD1 CASSPWTGGHVPNEQFF TGCGCCAGCAGCCCATGGACAGGGGGCCACGTACCAAATGAGCAGTTCTTC
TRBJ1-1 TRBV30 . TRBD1 CAWSVAQGARAFF TGTGCCTGGAGTGTTGCACAGGGGGCGAGAGCTTTCTTT
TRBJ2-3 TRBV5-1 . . CASSLRGGPGADTQYF TGCGCCAGCAGCTTGAGAGGGGGCCCGGGGGCAGATACGCAGTATTTT
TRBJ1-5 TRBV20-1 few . CSARVHRDHQPQHF TGCAGTGCTAGAGTCCACAGGGATCATCAGCCCCAGCATTTT
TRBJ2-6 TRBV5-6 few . CASSVAGTTISGANVLTF TGTGCCAGCAGCGTTGCCGGGACAACGATCTCTGGGGCCAACGTCCTGACTTTC
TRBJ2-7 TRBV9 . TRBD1 CASSVGTEITYEQYF TGTGCCAGCAGCGTTGGGACAGAAATCACCTACGAGCAGTACTTC